These 14 T cell receptor beta chains came from one sample sequenced in a study of T cells in Graves' hyperthyroidism and ophthalmopathy. Amplification of TCR beta CDR3 regions used RNA as the template. HTBI primers were employed in a first-round RT-PCR of the TCR CDR3. One entry per CDR3 protein results from TCRdb running MiXCR on the multiplex PCR reads. Of roughly 250,000 distinct CDR3 sequences listed, 14% to 15% are singletons. Sequenced material: blood. The origin of the receptors is a woman aged 40 to 50 with Graves' hyperthyroidism that later progressed to Graves' ophthalmopathy.

CDR3 in DNA: TGTGCCAGCAGCCAAGATTTAGCAGGAATCGAGCAGTTCTTC. Translated, it gives CASSQDLAGIEQFF. V gene TRBV3-1 combines with J gene TRBJ2-1; D unresolved. Trimming took 0 bases from V and 10 from J, leaving 13 bases between them. Germline V gives CDR1 LGHDT, CDR2 YNNKEL (reference sequence). The CDR3 has 14 residues.

Ten or more counts support this clonotype. The chain recombines TRBV27 with TRBJ2-4; TRBD2 agrees at 9 bases. Looked up from germline, CDR1 is MNHEY and CDR2 is SMNVEV (reference sequence). Trimming cost V 6 bases and J 3 bases; bases outside gene matches: 6. The length of the CDR3 is 15 residues. The CDR3 is CASRALAGNKNIQYF. CDR3 coding DNA: TGTGCCAGCAGGGCCCTAGCGGGAAACAAAAACATTCAGTACTTC.

CDR3 region: CASSFRVGNQPQHF. The CDR3, as DNA: TGTGCCAGCAGTTTCAGGGTCGGCAATCAGCCCCAGCATTTT. This chain joins TRBV12-3 or TRBV12-4 and TRBJ1-5; the D gene is possibly TRBD1 (5 bases). Trimming shortened V by 3 bases and J by 2 bases, and 8 bases separated the two germline ends. The CDR3 has 14 residues.

This clonotype was detected ten times or more. The rearrangement links TRBV5-1 to TRBJ2-1; possibly TRBD2 for D (5 bases). The ends were cut back, 5 bases at V and 4 bases at J, with 13 bases in the middle. This CDR3 has 14 residues. CDR1 and CDR2 from the germline V gene are SGHRS and YFSETQ. CDR3: CASSVGRVYNEQFF. CDR3 nucleotides: TGCGCCAGCAGTGTTGGGCGGGTGTACAATGAGCAGTTCTTC.

Many counts were recorded for this clonotype. The chain is built from TRBV28 and TRBJ2-1; 8 bases are a match to TRBD2. This CDR3 comprises 17 residues. Losses at the gene ends were 0 bases for V and 5 bases for J; bases not matched to a gene: 9. The germline V gene has CDR1 MDHEN and CDR2 SYDVKM. This CDR3 reads CASSLWGSGRADNEQFF. The CDR3 region has the DNA TGTGCCAGCAGTTTATGGGGGTCCGGGAGGGCCGACAATGAGCAGTTCTTC.

The chain links TRBV30 to TRBJ2-1; 9 bases fit TRBD2. Germline V gene data show CDR1 as GTSNPN and CDR2 as SVGIG (reference sequence). V was pared by 4 bases and J by 7 bases, with 11 bases of the junction left unmatched. CDR3 size: 15 residues. CDR3 coding DNA: TGTGCCTGGAATAAGAGGCGGGAGGGCCGAAATGAGCAGTTCTTC. This encodes CAWNKRREGRNEQFF.

V usage is TRBV6-5 and J usage is TRBJ1-5; maybe TRBD1 (5 bases). The CDR3 extends over 16 amino acids. Trimming took off 2 bases at V and 4 bases at J, with 15 bases between the two ends. Per germline, CDR1 MNHEY and CDR2 SVGAGI. As DNA, the CDR3 is TGTGCCAGCAGTTACCAATGGGACGCGCGAAATCAGCCCCAGCATTTT. Protein: CASSYQWDARNQPQHF.

This clonotype was detected ten times or more. The chain has TRBV6-1 and TRBJ2-1, with 8 bases matching TRBD2. The CDR3 contains 19 residues. The trim removed 6 bases at V and 6 bases at J, leaving 22 bases unmatched. Germline CDR1 reads MNHNS; CDR2 reads SASEGT. The CDR3 coding sequence is TGTGCCAGCAGGACCGCGGGACTAGGCTCCCTACTCCTACGCAATGAGCAGTTCTTC. As protein: CASRTAGLGSLLLRNEQFF.

The genes are TRBV30 and TRBJ2-6; D is undetermined. The V and J ends lost 3 bases and 0 bases respectively, with 6 bases between them. The germline gives CDR1 GTSNPN, CDR2 SVGIG (reference sequence). The CDR3 sequence is 14 residues long. The CDR3 nucleotides read TGTGCCTGGAGGCGGATCTCTGGGGCCAACGTCCTGACTTTC. Protein sequence: CAWRRISGANVLTF.

In its sample, this clonotype was seen a few times. V usage is TRBV10-2 and J usage is TRBJ2-1; D is uncertain. V was pared by 7 bases and J by 6 bases, with 13 bases between. The CDR3 is 13 residues long. The germline gives CDR1 WSHSY, CDR2 SAAADI. This CDR3 is CASIASSFNEQFF. As DNA, the CDR3 is TGCGCCAGCATCGCCTCTAGTTTCAATGAGCAGTTCTTC.

This clonotype has a handful of counts. This rearrangement joins TRBV7-9 to TRBJ1-1, with no clear D. The CDR3 covers 16 residues. Germline V gives CDR1 SEHNR, CDR2 FQNEAQ (reference sequence). V gave up 5 bases and J gave up 3 bases, with 19 bases separating them. CDR3 in amino acids: CASSPTDLLLDTEAFF. The CDR3 region has the DNA TGTGCCAGCAGCCCTACCGACTTACTTTTGGACACTGAAGCTTTCTTT.

This clonotype was observed many times. The chain carries TRBV27 and TRBJ1-1; D is possibly TRBD1 (5 bases). This CDR3 is built from 14 residues. V was clipped by 8 bases and J by 4 bases, with 17 bases between them. CDR1 is MNHEY and CDR2 is SMNVEV in the germline V gene (reference sequence). The CDR3 DNA follows: TGTGCCAGCCGGGGGTGGGGGGAGGGCACTGAAGCTTTCTTT. It codes for CASRGWGEGTEAFF.

This clonotype was picked up a small number of times. This chain joins TRBV7-9 and TRBJ1-4, with 7 bases that match TRBD1. This CDR3 region has 16 residues. The J segment lost 2 bases and the V segment lost 6 bases, leaving 9 bases of the junction unmatched. Germline lookup yields CDR1 SEHNR and CDR2 FQNEAQ (reference sequence). CDR3 in DNA: TGTGCCAGCAGTCCCGGGACAGTACCCACTAATGAAAAACTGTTTTTT. Protein: CASSPGTVPTNEKLFF.

By its share, this clonotype is medium-sized. The DNA of the CDR3 is TGTGCCAGCAGTTCCGAAGGGCCCGGGTTCTCTGGGTCGGACAATGAGCAGTTCTTC. Translation: CASSSEGPGFSGSDNEQFF. This rearrangement joins TRBV27 to TRBJ2-1, with D unresolved. Trimming left V 4 bases short and J 5 bases short, with 27 bases between. CDR3 length: 19 residues. CDR1 is MNHEY, CDR2 SMNVEV, per germline (reference sequence).